A single sample gave rise to the 18 T cell receptor beta chains below, sequenced in a study of cytomegalovirus exposure and HLA in healthy donors. In the PCR, 60 Vbeta and 13 Jbeta primers were used. Method: immunoSEQ multiplex PCR; TCRdb's copy keeps in-frame clones and lacks some. The data contain some 190,000 clones, around 76% of them singletons. Sequencing was performed on PBMCs. The receptor source for this set is a man aged 40-49 years in good health and CMV-seronegative.

J is TRBJ2-2 and V is TRBV6-5; TRBD1 is a possible D gene (5 bases). V dropped 5 bases and J dropped 1 base, with 11 bases sitting between them. The CDR3 is 15 residues long. Germline V lookup: CDR1 MNHEY, CDR2 SVGAGI. The CDR3 sequence is CASSPRRGNTGELFF. The CDR3 DNA is TGTGCCAGCAGTCCGAGAAGGGGGAACACCGGGGAGCTGTTTTTT.

This rearrangement joins TRBV7-9 to TRBJ1-5, with TRBD1 as a possible D gene (6 bases). The CDR3 is 14 residues long. CDR1 and CDR2 from the germline V gene are SEHNR and FQNEAQ (reference sequence). Trimming took off 5 bases at V and 3 bases at J, with 11 bases between the two ends. CDR3 amino acids: CASSLDRNNQPQHF. Here the CDR3 DNA reads TGTGCCAGCAGCCTGGACAGAAACAATCAGCCCCAGCATTTT.

The chain uses TRBV7-3 and TRBJ1-2; 12 bases match TRBD1. The junction had 5 bases not matched to a gene; V was cut back by 2 bases and J by 7 bases. CDR1 SGHTA and CDR2 FQGTGA come from the germline V gene. The CDR3 contains 15 residues. The CDR3 DNA reads as TGTGCCAGCAGCTTAGGGACAGGGGGCCCGGGTGGCTACACCTTC. As protein: CASSLGTGGPGGYTF.

The CDR3 sequence is CASSLGEVDGYTF. The CDR3 DNA follows: TGCGCCAGCAGCTTGGGGGAGGTGGATGGCTACACCTTC. This chain joins TRBV5-1 and TRBJ1-2; no reliable D call. V lost 0 bases and J lost 6, with 9 bases in between. The CDR3 totals 13 residues. Per the germline V gene, CDR1 is SGHRS and CDR2 is YFSETQ.

This clone was seen a handful of times. The V and J genes are TRBV18 and TRBJ1-1; D remains unclear. CDR3 length: 16 amino acids. Between the trimmed V and J ends, which lost 4 bases and 1 base, there was a span of 16 bases. CDR1 is KGHSH, CDR2 LQKENI, per germline. The chain's CDR3 is CASSRWSGRPNTEAFF. In DNA, the CDR3 is TGTGCCAGCTCACGTTGGAGTGGCCGACCGAACACTGAAGCTTTCTTT.

This clone was observed a handful of times. This chain uses TRBV28 with TRBJ1-4; maybe TRBD1 (6 bases). The CDR3 is made up of 17 amino acids. The V end lost 6 bases, the J end lost 3 bases, and 20 bases lay between the germline ends. From germline, CDR1 is MDHEN and CDR2 SYDVKM. The CDR3 is CASSQHGGPGANEKLFF. The DNA for the CDR3 is TGTGCCAGCAGCCAACACGGGGGGCCGGGAGCTAATGAAAAACTGTTTTTT.

The CDR3 sequence is CASSPGGTNQPQHF. DNA for the CDR3: TGTGCCAGCAGCCCGGGGGGTACCAATCAGCCCCAGCATTTT. The rearrangement joins TRBV2 to TRBJ1-5, with D possibly being TRBD1 (5 bases). V was trimmed by 6 bases and J by 3 bases, leaving 12 bases between them. Germline V gene data show CDR1 as SNHLY and CDR2 as FYNNEI. The CDR3 runs to 14 residues.

The chain links TRBV18 to TRBJ2-5, with D perhaps TRBD2 (6 bases). CDR1 and CDR2 (germline): KGHSH, LQKENI. V was cut by 3 bases and J by 5 bases, with 16 bases left in between. The CDR3 is made up of 15 amino acids. The CDR3 sequence: CASSPALGRRETQYF. CDR3 coding DNA: TGTGCCAGCTCACCCGCGTTGGGGAGGAGGGAGACCCAGTACTTC. The entire variable domain, with the rest obtained from reference TRBV18 and TRBJ2-5, is as follows: NAGVMQNPRHLVRRRGQEARLRCSPMKGHSHVYWYRQLPEEGLKFMVYLQKENIIDESGMPKERFSAEFPKEGPSILRIQQVVRGDSAAYFCASSPALGRRETQYFGPGTRLLVL.

The J gene is TRBJ1-1, the V gene TRBV6-6; no reliable D call. From germline, CDR1 is MNHNY and CDR2 SVGAGI (reference sequence). The CDR3 spans 13 residues. V lost 1 base to trimming and J lost 6 bases, with 9 bases between them. CDR3 protein: CASSYFGVAEAFF. The CDR3 DNA reads as TGTGCCAGCAGTTACTTTGGAGTGGCTGAAGCTTTCTTT.

V usage is TRBV6-6 and J usage is TRBJ2-5, with 7 bases aligning to TRBD2. J gave up 4 bases and V 2 bases, and 1 base lay outside the gene matches. CDR3 length equals 13 residues. CDR1 and CDR2 from the germline V gene are MNHNY and SVGAGI (reference sequence). CDR3 in DNA: TGTGCCAGCAGTTACGGGGGGGGAGAGACCCAGTACTTC. This encodes CASSYGGGETQYF.

CDR3 sequence: CATSVGAGGELFF. The DNA for the CDR3 is TGTGCCACCAGCGTAGGCGCGGGGGGGGAGCTGTTTTTT. The chain couples TRBV15 to TRBJ2-2, with TRBD2 as a possible D gene (6 bases). CDR1 LNHNV and CDR2 YYDKDF come from the germline V gene (reference sequence). This CDR3 contains 13 residues. Trimming took 5 bases from V and 8 from J, leaving 12 bases between them.

This clone appeared a single time. The J gene is TRBJ1-1, the V gene TRBV7-9; D is unclear. The germline V and J ends were trimmed by 5 bases and 2 bases, with 9 bases remaining between them. CDR3 size: 13 residues. Germline CDR1 reads SEHNR; CDR2 reads FQNEAQ (reference sequence). The CDR3 here is CASSPGGNTEAFF. The CDR3 region has the DNA TGTGCCAGCAGCCCGGGAGGAAACACTGAAGCTTTCTTT.

This clone has only one observation. The chain employs TRBV4-2 and TRBJ2-1; tentatively, D is TRBD1 (6 bases). The V end lost 2 bases, the J end lost 4 bases, and 6 bases lay between the germline ends. The CDR3 spans 13 residues. Looked up from germline, CDR1 is LGHNA and CDR2 is YNFKEQ. The CDR3: CASSQQGYNEQFF. CDR3 DNA sequence: TGTGCCAGCAGCCAACAGGGGTACAATGAGCAGTTCTTC.

This chain connects TRBV7-2 to TRBJ2-1; 10 bases align to TRBD1. This CDR3 is built from 15 residues. V shed 4 bases, J shed 7 bases, and the junction held 7 bases outside the gene matches. The germline gives CDR1 SGHTA, CDR2 FQGNSA. The CDR3 sequence: CASSSWDRGINEQFF. The CDR3, as DNA: TGTGCCAGCAGCTCCTGGGACAGGGGTATTAATGAGCAGTTCTTC.

V and J are TRBV6-5 and TRBJ1-1; 7 nucleotides align to TRBD1. This CDR3 spans 15 amino acids. Germline V gene data show CDR1 as MNHEY and CDR2 as SVGAGI. With 7 bases clipped from V and 7 bases from J, the junction kept 15 bases outside the gene matches. CDR3 sequence (DNA): TGTGCCAGCACCTCTACGGGGCAGGGGGTGAGTGAAGCTTTCTTT. Protein: CASTSTGQGVSEAFF.

The chain combines TRBV6-6 with TRBJ1-5; 7 bases map to TRBD1. The CDR3 contains 14 residues. Germline V gives CDR1 MNHNY, CDR2 SVGAGI (reference sequence). Unmatched junction bases numbered 2, after V lost 2 bases and J lost 4 bases. The DNA of the CDR3 is TGTGCCAGCAGTTACAGACAGGGTAATCAGCCCCAGCATTTT. Its protein is CASSYRQGNQPQHF.

CDR3 sequence reads: CASSRDREMEKLFF. The CDR3 DNA sequence: TGTGCCAGCAGTCGGGACAGGGAGATGGAAAAACTGTTTTTT. This sequence joins TRBV27 and TRBJ1-4, with TRBD1 matching over 9 bases. The germline V gene encodes CDR1 MNHEY and CDR2 SMNVEV (reference sequence). With V trimmed by 5 bases and J by 8 bases, 6 bases remained unmatched. The CDR3 covers 14 residues.

V and J are TRBV11-2 and TRBJ2-3; maybe TRBD1 (7 bases). The V end lost 1 base, the J end lost 1 base, and 12 bases lay between the germline ends. This CDR3 region has 16 residues. CDR1 is SGHAT, CDR2 FQNNGV, per germline. Here the CDR3 DNA reads TGTGCCAGCAGCTTAGTCAGGGGGGATGGCACAGATACGCAGTATTTT. Its protein product is CASSLVRGDGTDTQYF.